Listed here are 24 T cell receptor beta chains from one sample, sequenced in a study of shared clonotypes between healthy human individuals (TCRdb year 2020). To prepare the library, the immunoSEQ multiplex PCR assay was applied. Held by TCRdb, this immuneACCESS table contains in-frame sequences only and omits some clones. Under half of the omission traces to an unresolved V gene where checked; the cause of the rest is unknown. The sample table shows about 600,000 clones, and around 97% are seen once. The ten largest clonotypes hold about 0.057% of the sample. Sequences were obtained from naive CD4+ T cells sorted from blood. According to the study, the label for this sample's cell subset or site signals: CD45RA+ positively selected. These receptors were collected from a woman between 25 and 40 years old in good health.

The chain has TRBV29-1 and TRBJ2-7; weak D call: TRBD2 (6 bases). The V gene's germline CDR1 is SQVTM and CDR2 ANQGSEA. V dropped 0 bases and J dropped 3 bases, with 9 bases sitting between them. The CDR3 contains 13 residues. CDR3 DNA sequence: TGCAGCGTTGAAGATCGGGAGAACTACGAGCAGTACTTC. Translation: CSVEDRENYEQYF.

The chain has TRBV11-2 and TRBJ1-1, with no clear D. The CDR3 has 14 amino acids. Germline loops: CDR1 SGHAT, CDR2 FQNNGV. V was shortened by 8 bases and J by 1 base, with 14 bases between the two germline ends. The CDR3 here is CASRPGGTNTEAFF. For the CDR3, the DNA is TGTGCCAGCCGCCCAGGTGGTACGAACACTGAAGCTTTCTTT.

This sequence joins TRBV2 and TRBJ1-3; unclear D gene. The CDR3 has 14 amino acids. V lost 6 bases and J lost 4, with 13 bases in between. CDR1 is SNHLY and CDR2 is FYNNEI in the germline V gene. CDR3 bases: TGTGCCAGCAGGAGAGGAGGGTCGGGAAACACCATATATTTT. Translation gives CASRRGGSGNTIYF.

V usage is TRBV7-9 and J usage is TRBJ2-3, with D hard to call. The length of the CDR3 is 14 residues. Germline V gives CDR1 SEHNR, CDR2 FQNEAQ (reference sequence). The V gene lost 7 bases and the J gene lost 1 base, with 12 bases spanning the gap. The CDR3 DNA sequence: TGTGCCAGCACCCTCGCTGGCGGCACAGATACGCAGTATTTT. Translating gives CASTLAGGTDTQYF.

This clone was seen once. V usage is TRBV28 and J usage is TRBJ2-7; 10 bases map to TRBD2. The CDR3 sequence is 14 residues long. Germline CDR1 MDHEN, CDR2 SYDVKM. The V segment lost 6 bases and the J segment 4 bases; nucleotides outside the gene matches: 6. CDR3 residues: CASRPQREGYEQYF. CDR3 nucleotide sequence: TGTGCCAGCAGACCTCAGCGGGAGGGGTACGAGCAGTACTTC.

This chain connects TRBV5-4 to TRBJ2-5, with D possibly being TRBD1 (6 bases). Germline loops: CDR1 SGHNT, CDR2 YYREEE (reference sequence). V was trimmed by 4 bases and J by 6 bases, leaving 22 bases between them. The CDR3 is made up of 16 amino acids. CDR3 region: CASSPGSGQYGQTQYF. The CDR3 DNA follows: TGTGCCAGCAGCCCGGGGTCAGGACAGTACGGGCAGACCCAGTACTTC.

V gene TRBV6-5 combines with J gene TRBJ2-2, with 9 bases lining up with TRBD2. V lost 2 bases and J lost 9; bases outside the gene matches: 4. The CDR3 runs 14 residues. The germline gives CDR1 MNHEY, CDR2 SVGAGI. The CDR3 here is CASSYRREGWELFF. The CDR3 region has the DNA TGTGCCAGCAGTTACAGGCGGGAGGGGTGGGAGCTGTTTTTT.

The table lists this clone with a count of one. V usage is TRBV10-3 and J usage is TRBJ2-1, with D perhaps TRBD2 (6 bases). This CDR3 contains 14 residues. V was cut by 4 bases and J by 3 bases, with 10 bases left in between. CDR1 is ENHRY, CDR2 SYGVKD, per germline. The CDR3 DNA follows: TGTGCCATCAGTGCCGCTAGCGACTACAATGAGCAGTTCTTC. Translating gives CAISAASDYNEQFF.

This chain joins TRBV2 and TRBJ1-5; D not resolved. CDR1 and CDR2 from the germline V gene are SNHLY and FYNNEI. The CDR3 length is 14 residues. V lost 8 bases, J lost 0 bases, and 11 bases lay in between. CDR3 coding DNA: TGTGCCAGCGGGTACATCGATAGCAATCAGCCCCAGCATTTT. Protein: CASGYIDSNQPQHF.

This chain connects TRBV15 to TRBJ2-1; D not resolved. Germline values: CDR1 LNHNV, CDR2 YYDKDF (reference sequence). The CDR3 has 14 residues. The germline V and J ends were trimmed by 0 bases and 4 bases, with 7 bases remaining between them. The CDR3 region has the DNA TGTGCCACCAGCAGAGAGGGGATATACAATGAGCAGTTCTTC. Its protein is CATSREGIYNEQFF.

This sequence joins TRBV2 and TRBJ2-1; TRBD2 agrees at 7 bases. This CDR3 region has 16 residues. CDR1 SNHLY and CDR2 FYNNEI come from the germline V gene. V lost 1 base to trimming and J lost 13 bases; unmatched junction nucleotides: 16. CDR3: CASSEDGGGVPLEQFF. The CDR3 DNA follows: TGTGCCAGCAGTGAAGATGGCGGGGGTGTCCCCTTAGAACAGTTCTTC.

The rearrangement joins TRBV7-3 to TRBJ2-1; unclear D gene. Trimming shortened V by 0 bases and J by 1 base, and 16 bases separated the two germline ends. Germline V CDR1 and CDR2: SGHTA, FQGTGA. CDR3 size: 18 residues. The CDR3: CASSLTSPAGLSYNEQFF. The CDR3 DNA is TGTGCCAGCAGCTTAACTTCCCCAGCAGGCTTATCCTACAATGAGCAGTTCTTC.

The chain links TRBV1 to TRBJ2-7; TRBD2 is the table's D call, not checked against the DNA. TRBV1 has pseudogene status. CDR3 length equals 15 residues. Written as DNA, the CDR3 is TGCACCAGCAGCCAAGAGTCTAGCGGGAACTACGAGCAGTACTTC. As protein: CTSSQESSGNYEQYF.

This chain uses TRBV18 with TRBJ1-4; D unclear. Germline V lookup: CDR1 KGHSH, CDR2 LQKENI. Trimming pared 3 bases from V and 4 bases from J, leaving 9 bases between. The CDR3 totals 14 residues. CDR3 sequence reads: CASSPDGGNEKLFF. The CDR3 region has the DNA TGTGCCAGCTCACCGGACGGTGGTAATGAAAAACTGTTTTTT.

The chain uses TRBV28 and TRBJ1-5; no reliable D call. V gave up 5 bases and J gave up 1 base, with 12 bases separating them. This CDR3 comprises 15 residues. Germline values: CDR1 MDHEN, CDR2 SYDVKM. CDR3 nucleotide sequence: TGTGCCAGCAGTCCCACCGGGTGGAGCAATCAGCCCCAGCATTTT. Amino acids: CASSPTGWSNQPQHF.

The CDR3 bases are TGTGCCAGCAGTATCTACCCGGCTTCAAGCCCCTACAATGAGCAGTTCTTC. This translates into CASSIYPASSPYNEQFF. The gene calls are TRBV27 and TRBJ2-1, with unresolved D. The CDR3 totals 17 residues. With 5 bases removed from V and 2 bases from J, the gap between germline ends came to 19 bases. Germline CDR1 reads MNHEY; CDR2 reads SMNVEV (reference sequence).

The rearrangement joins TRBV6-5 to TRBJ2-5, with D unclear. The CDR3 runs 14 residues. Germline V gives CDR1 MNHEY, CDR2 SVGAGI. V lost 0 bases, J lost 4 bases, and 9 bases lay in between. CDR3 in amino acids: CASSYSMPGETQYF. The CDR3 DNA is TGTGCCAGCAGTTACTCGATGCCCGGAGAGACCCAGTACTTC.

The chain joins TRBV28 to TRBJ1-2; D perhaps matches TRBD1 (6 bases). Germline lookup yields CDR1 MDHEN and CDR2 SYDVKM. The CDR3 extends over 14 amino acids. V lost 3 bases to trimming and J lost 8 bases, with 16 bases between them. This chain's CDR3 is CASSLGGGPLGYTF. The CDR3 DNA sequence: TGTGCCAGCAGTTTGGGGGGCGGCCCGTTGGGCTACACCTTC.

CDR3 DNA: TGTGCCAGCCGACTAGCGGGAGGCCCATCCGGAAACATTCAGTACTTC. Translation gives CASRLAGGPSGNIQYF. The genes are TRBV19 and TRBJ2-4; 13 bases are shared with TRBD2. The ends lost 9 bases at V and 6 bases at J; junction bases unmatched: 11. Germline-derived CDR1 and CDR2 are LNHDA and SQIVND (reference sequence). This CDR3 is built from 16 residues. The full variable domain, rest sourced from reference TRBV19 and TRBJ2-4, is DGGITQSPKYLFRKEGQNVTLSCEQNLNHDAMYWYRQDPGQGLRLIYYSQIVNDFQKGDIAEGYSVSREKKESFPLTVTSAQKNPTAFYLCASRLAGGPSGNIQYFGAGTRLSVL.

The V and J genes are TRBV6-5 and TRBJ2-7; D is unclear. V lost 0 bases and J lost 3, with 9 bases in between. The germline V gene has CDR1 MNHEY and CDR2 SVGAGI. The CDR3 has 14 amino acids. The CDR3 DNA reads TGTGCCAGCAGTTACTCTTACGGAAACTACGAGCAGTACTTC. Encoded protein: CASSYSYGNYEQYF.

The chain carries TRBV10-2 and TRBJ1-2; TRBD1 agrees at 8 bases. The length of the CDR3 is 13 residues. V shed 10 bases, J shed 5 bases, and the junction held 9 bases outside the gene matches. Germline loops: CDR1 WSHSY, CDR2 SAAADI. The CDR3 loop is CATSPGGRYGYTF. The CDR3 DNA follows: TGCGCCACCTCCCCAGGGGGCAGATATGGCTACACCTTC.

The V and J genes are TRBV15 and TRBJ2-7; tentative D call: TRBD1 (6 bases). The CDR3 has 14 residues. Germline assignment: CDR1 LNHNV and CDR2 YYDKDF (reference sequence). Trimming took 0 bases from V and 2 from J, leaving 8 bases between them. CDR3 in amino acids: CATSRDGGPYEQYF. The DNA of the CDR3 is TGTGCCACCAGCAGAGATGGGGGCCCCTACGAGCAGTACTTC.

This rearrangement joins TRBV6-5 to TRBJ2-7; a possible D gene is TRBD1 (5 bases). Germline-derived CDR1 and CDR2 are MNHEY and SVGAGI. There are 14 residues in the CDR3. V was pared by 6 bases and J by 3 bases, with 15 bases between. The DNA for the CDR3 is TGTGCCAGCAGCCCCGCAAGGGGAATCTACGAGCAGTACTTC. This gives the protein CASSPARGIYEQYF.

CDR3 DNA sequence: TGTGCCACCCAGGGTTCTGCCGAGCAGTACTTC. Its translation is CATQGSAEQYF. The V gene is TRBV10-3, the J gene TRBJ2-7, with TRBD1 as a possible D gene (5 bases). V lost 10 bases to trimming and J lost 6 bases, with 13 bases between them. This CDR3 spans 11 amino acids. Germline V gene sequence: CDR1 ENHRY, CDR2 SYGVKD.